This T cell receptor beta chain derives from a study of regulatory T cells in long-lasting Graves disease. This clonotype was found a few times. Trimming cost V 4 bases and J 5 bases, with 24 bases left between them. The CDR3 runs to 17 residues. Per germline, CDR1 SEHNR and CDR2 FQNEAQ (reference sequence). Both iRepertoire HTBI primers and Arm-PCR of CDR3 regions were used to build the TCR beta libraries. TCRdb re-derived calls from the multiplex PCR reads in MiXCR, one entry per CDR3 protein. The sample yields around 500,000 distinct CDR3 sequences, about 13% seen once. Time point specified: newly diagnosed GD, antithyroid drugs for less than 3 months. There was RNA extracted from PBMCs, and the TCR library was made from it. The same sample was also studied in work on T cells in Graves' hyperthyroidism and ophthalmopathy.

The source was peripheral blood mononuclear cells (PBMCs), collected at new diagnosis, from a patient treated with antithyroid drugs. The rearrangement links TRBV7-9 to TRBJ2-7; maybe TRBD1 (5 bases). This TCR came from a man younger than 45 with Graves disease. This CDR3 is CASSSVGASSHDDEQYF. Written as DNA, the CDR3 is TGTGCCAGCAGCTCCGTTGGGGCCTCCTCGCACGACGACGAGCAGTACTTC.